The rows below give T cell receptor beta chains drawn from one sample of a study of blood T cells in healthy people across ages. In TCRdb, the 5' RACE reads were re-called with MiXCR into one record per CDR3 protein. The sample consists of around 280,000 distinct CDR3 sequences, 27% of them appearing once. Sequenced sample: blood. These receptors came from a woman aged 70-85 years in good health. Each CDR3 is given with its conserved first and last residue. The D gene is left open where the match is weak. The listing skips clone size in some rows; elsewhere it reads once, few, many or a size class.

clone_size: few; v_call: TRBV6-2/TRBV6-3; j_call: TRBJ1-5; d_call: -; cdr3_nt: TGTGCCAGCAGTTACTCCGCAAGTCAGCCCCAGCATTTT; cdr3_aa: CASSYSASQPQHF
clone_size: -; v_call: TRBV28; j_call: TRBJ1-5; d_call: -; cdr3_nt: TGTGCCAGCAGTGGGGGTGAAGGCCTACGGAGCAATCAGCCCCAGCATTTT; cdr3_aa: CASSGGEGLRSNQPQHF
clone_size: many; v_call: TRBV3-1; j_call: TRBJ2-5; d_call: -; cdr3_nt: TGTGCCAGCAGCCGGGTCGGGGCTGCCGGACGAGAAGAGACCCAGTACTTC; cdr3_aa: CASSRVGAAGREETQYF
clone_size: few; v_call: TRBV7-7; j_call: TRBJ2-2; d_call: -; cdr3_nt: TGTGCTAGCAGCTTAAGTCGCGGCGGGGAGCTGTTTTTT; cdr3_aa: CASSLSRGGELFF
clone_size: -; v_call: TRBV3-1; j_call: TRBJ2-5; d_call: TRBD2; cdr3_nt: TGTGCCAGCAGCCAACTAGCGGTGTACGGGACCCAGTACTTC; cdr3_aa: CASSQLAVYGTQYF
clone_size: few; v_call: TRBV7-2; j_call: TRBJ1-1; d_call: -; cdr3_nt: TGTGCCAGCAGCTTTGGCGGGCGGGAGAACACTGAAGCTTTCTTT; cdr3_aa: CASSFGGRENTEAFF
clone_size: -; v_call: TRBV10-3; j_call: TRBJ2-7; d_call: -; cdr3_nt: TGTGCCATCAGTGAAGGCCCCTACGAGCAGTACTTC; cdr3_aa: CAISEGPYEQYF
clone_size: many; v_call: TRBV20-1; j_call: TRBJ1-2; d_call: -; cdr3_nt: TGCAGTGCTACCCAGGGTAGCTACACCTTC; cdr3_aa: CSATQGSYTF
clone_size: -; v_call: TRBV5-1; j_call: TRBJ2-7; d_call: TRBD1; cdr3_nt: TGCGCCAGCAGCTTGGGACAGGGATTTGACGAGCAGTACTTC; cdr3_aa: CASSLGQGFDEQYF
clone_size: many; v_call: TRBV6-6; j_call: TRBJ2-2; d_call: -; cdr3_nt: TGTGCCAGCAGAATACCCACCGGGGAGCTGTTTTTT; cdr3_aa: CASRIPTGELFF
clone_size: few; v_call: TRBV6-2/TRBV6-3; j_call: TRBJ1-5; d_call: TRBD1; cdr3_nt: TGTGCCAGCGGACGACAGGGGGCTTTTAGCAATCAGCCCCAGCATTTT; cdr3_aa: CASGRQGAFSNQPQHF
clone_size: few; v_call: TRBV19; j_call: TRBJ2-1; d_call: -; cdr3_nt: TGTGCCAGTGCCTTTTCGGCGGAAGCCCGCTACAATGAGCAGTTCTTC; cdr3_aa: CASAFSAEARYNEQFF
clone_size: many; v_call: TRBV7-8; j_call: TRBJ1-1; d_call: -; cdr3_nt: TGTGCCAGCAGCTTCCAGTCGAACACTGAAGCTTTCTTT; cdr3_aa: CASSFQSNTEAFF
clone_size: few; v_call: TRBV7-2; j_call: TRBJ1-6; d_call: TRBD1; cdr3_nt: TGTGCCAGCAGCCCGGACAGGACAAATTCACCCCTCCACTTT; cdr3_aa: CASSPDRTNSPLHF
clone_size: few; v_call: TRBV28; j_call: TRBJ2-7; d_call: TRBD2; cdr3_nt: TGTGCCAGCACCCAAGCCAGACTAGCCGAAAGGCAGTACTTC; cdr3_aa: CASTQARLAERQYF
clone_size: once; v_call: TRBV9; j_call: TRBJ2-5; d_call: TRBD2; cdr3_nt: TGTGCCAGCAGCGCCCTAGCGGACCAAGAGACCCAGTACTTC; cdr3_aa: CASSALADQETQYF
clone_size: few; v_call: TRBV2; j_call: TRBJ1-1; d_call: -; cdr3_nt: TGTGCCAGCAGTGAAATTTTCGGGAACGCTGAAGCTTTCTTT; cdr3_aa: CASSEIFGNAEAFF